This is a list of T cell receptor beta chains from one sample in a study of identical twins. TCRdb reanalysed the 5' RACE reads using MiXCR and keeps one entry per CDR3 protein. This table has 1.5 million to 2 million distinct CDR3 sequences, around a third appearing once. Specimen: cord blood. All receptors derive from a newborn girl in good health. The CDR3 runs from the conserved cysteine through the conserved F or W. A D gene is named only where the DNA matches it firmly. Rows give clone size only sometimes, using once, few, many, or a class for an expanded clone.

>TRBV27|13|-|TRBJ2-5|-
TGTGCCAGCAGTTTGGGGCTTCCCCATGAGCAGTACTTC
CASSLGLPHEQYF
>TRBV4-2|16|-|TRBJ1-4|-
TGTGCCAGCAGCCAATCCACGATACTGCTTAATGAAAAACTGTTTTTT
CASSQSTILLNEKLFF
>TRBV12-3/TRBV12-4|14|few|TRBJ1-1|TRBD1
TGTGCCAGCAGGGCGGGGACAGGGAGGCCTGAAGCTTTCTTT
CASRAGTGRPEAFF
>TRBV25-1|14|few|TRBJ2-7|TRBD2
TGTGCCAGCAGTGAACTAGCGGGAGTCCACGAGCAGTACTTC
CASSELAGVHEQYF
>TRBV5-4|16|few|TRBJ2-3|TRBD2
TGTGCCAGCAGTCTAGCGGGAGGGGCGGGGACAGATACGCAGTATTTT
CASSLAGGAGTDTQYF
>TRBV5-1|16|few|TRBJ2-3|-
TGCGCCAGCAGCTTGGAAGGGGGAGCTCTCCCAGATACGCAGTATTTT
CASSLEGGALPDTQYF
>TRBV10-3|13|many|TRBJ2-3|-
TGTGCCATCAGTGGTACAGCCACAGATACGCAGTATTTT
CAISGTATDTQYF
>TRBV9|16|-|TRBJ2-1|TRBD2
TGTGCCAGCAGCTTGGGGACTAGCGGGGACCTCATGAAGCAGTTCTTC
CASSLGTSGDLMKQFF
>TRBV20-1|16|few|TRBJ2-6|-
TGCAGTGCTCCCGGACAGGGAGGGTCTGGGGCCAACGTCCTGACTTTC
CSAPGQGGSGANVLTF
>TRBV4-1|16|once|TRBJ2-5|-
TGCGCCAGCAGCCAAGAGGCGCTAGCGCCGAACAATGAGCAGTACTTC
CASSQEALAPNNEQYF
>TRBV6-1|14|-|TRBJ1-4|TRBD1
TGTGCCAGCAGTGCCGACAGGGCGAGTGAAAAACTGTTTTTT
CASSADRASEKLFF
>TRBV4-2|14|many|TRBJ1-5|-
TGTGCCAGCAGCCAAGACAGGGGCAATCAGCCCCAGCATTTT
CASSQDRGNQPQHF
>TRBV3-1|15|few|TRBJ1-2|-
TGTGCCAGCAGCCAAGAGGGGACACTCAACTATGGCTACACCTTC
CASSQEGTLNYGYTF
>TRBV20-1|15|few|TRBJ1-5|-
TGCAGTGCTAGAGGCCAACGGGGGGGCGCGGAGCCCCAGCATTTT
CSARGQRGGAEPQHF
>TRBV20-1|15|few|TRBJ1-1|TRBD1
TGCAGTGCTAGATCCCTACAGGGGGCAGACACTGAAGCTTTCTTT
CSARSLQGADTEAFF
>TRBV20-1|16|-|TRBJ2-6|-
TGCAGTGCTAGAAGAACACCCGGCTCTGGGGCCAACGTCCTGACTTTC
CSARRTPGSGANVLTF
>TRBV5-1|13|-|TRBJ2-7|TRBD1
TGCGCCAGCGGCCGGGACAGGACCTACGAGCAGTACTTC
CASGRDRTYEQYF
>TRBV27|16|few|TRBJ2-1|TRBD1
TGTGCCAGCAGTTTAGGACAGGGGGCCCCGAGGAATGAGCAGTTCTTC
CASSLGQGAPRNEQFF
>TRBV6-6|13|-|TRBJ2-7|-
TGTGCCAGCAGTTGCAGGGTTGAGTACGAGCAGTACTTC
CASSCRVEYEQYF
>TRBV12-3/TRBV12-4|14|-|TRBJ2-4|-
TGTGCCAGCAGTGGACGGGGCTTCAAAAACATTCAGTACTTC
CASSGRGFKNIQYF
>TRBV4-1|15|-|TRBJ2-5|-
TGCGCCAGCAGCCAAGGCCCACTAGGAGGCGAGACCCAGTACTTC
CASSQGPLGGETQYF
>TRBV7-9|15|few|TRBJ2-7|TRBD2
TGTGCCAGCAGCTATCGGGCGGGAGCCCCCTACGAGCAGTACTTC
CASSYRAGAPYEQYF
>TRBV5-1|18|-|TRBJ2-1|-
TGCGCCAGCAGCTTCCGGAGGGGCTATACCAGCTCCTACAATGAGCAGTTCTTC
CASSFRRGYTSSYNEQFF
>TRBV28|16|few|TRBJ1-1|TRBD1
TGTGCCAGCAGACTGCCCCGGACAGGGATGAACACTGAAGCTTTCTTT
CASRLPRTGMNTEAFF
>TRBV7-2|16|-|TRBJ2-3|TRBD2
TGTGCCAGCAGCTTAGAGTGGACTAGCGGGAGTTATACGCAGTATTTT
CASSLEWTSGSYTQYF
>TRBV12-3/TRBV12-4|15|few|TRBJ2-1|TRBD2
TGTGCCAGCAGTGGGACTAGCCACTCCTACAATGAGCAGTTCTTC
CASSGTSHSYNEQFF
>TRBV12-3/TRBV12-4|15|-|TRBJ2-1|-
TGTGCCAGCAGTTTCTACCACGAGATCCACAATGAGCAGTTCTTC
CASSFYHEIHNEQFF
>TRBV5-1|14|few|TRBJ2-1|TRBD1
TGCGCCAGCAGCCACAGGGGGCAGAGGGATGAGCAGTTCTTC
CASSHRGQRDEQFF
>TRBV5-1|17|-|TRBJ2-1|TRBD2
TGCGCCAGCAGCTTCCTAGCGGGAAAGAGCTCCTACAATGAGCAGTTCTTC
CASSFLAGKSSYNEQFF
>TRBV12-5|11|-|TRBJ2-5|-
TGTGCTAGTGGTTTGGTGGGGGAGCAGTACTTC
CASGLVGEQYF
>TRBV5-1|11|-|TRBJ2-7|-
TGCGCCGGCAGCCCCGGCTACGAGCAGTACTTC
CAGSPGYEQYF
>TRBV6-6|13|many|TRBJ2-3|-
TGTGCCAGCAGTCGGGGTAGCGGAGATACGCAGTATTTT
CASSRGSGDTQYF
>TRBV6-6|15|few|TRBJ2-7|-
TGTGCCAGCAGTCCGTTGGGGCCGACGAACTACGAGCAGTACTTC
CASSPLGPTNYEQYF
>TRBV7-2|13|few|TRBJ1-5|-
TGTGCCAGCAGCTTTCGCATAAATCAGCCCCAGCATTTT
CASSFRINQPQHF
>TRBV4-1|17|-|TRBJ2-1|-
TGCGCCAGCAGCCAACGCTCCGGGTCTTACTCCTACAATGAGCAGTTCTTC
CASSQRSGSYSYNEQFF
>TRBV2|13|-|TRBJ1-2|-
TGTGCCAGCAGTGGGGGACGGACCTATGGCTACACCTTC
CASSGGRTYGYTF
>TRBV2|16|few|TRBJ2-3|-
TGTGCCAGCAGTGGGAGGCTAGCCCGGATCACAGATACGCAGTATTTT
CASSGRLARITDTQYF
>TRBV20-1|14|few|TRBJ2-3|TRBD2
TGCAGTGCAAACCAGCGGGGGAGCACAGATACGCAGTATTTT
CSANQRGSTDTQYF
>TRBV29-1|14|few|TRBJ2-6|TRBD1
TGCAGCGTGGGAACAGGGGTCGGGGCCAACGTCCTGACTTTC
CSVGTGVGANVLTF
>TRBV6-1|16|few|TRBJ1-2|-
TGTGCCAGCAGTGAAGCCCCCGCCGGACGGATCTATGGCTACACCTTC
CASSEAPAGRIYGYTF
>TRBV12-3/TRBV12-4|19|-|TRBJ2-1|TRBD1
TGTGCCAGCAGTTTAGGCACCCGGGACAGGGGTTCTCTATACAATGAGCAGTTCTTC
CASSLGTRDRGSLYNEQFF
>TRBV6-6|13|-|TRBJ1-2|TRBD1
TGTGCCAGCAGTTACGCGGCAGGGGGTGGCTACACCTTC
CASSYAAGGGYTF
>TRBV11-2|15|-|TRBJ1-6|-
TGTGCCAGCAGTTCTCAGGGGCGCGTAAATTCACCCCTCCACTTT
CASSSQGRVNSPLHF
>TRBV7-2|17|-|TRBJ2-3|TRBD1
TGTGCCAGCAGCTTAGGGGCCCCGGGACAGGGCACAGATACGCAGTATTTT
CASSLGAPGQGTDTQYF
>TRBV5-1|13|-|TRBJ1-1|TRBD1
TGCGCCAGCAGCTCATGGGACAGCCGTGAAGCTTTCTTT
CASSSWDSREAFF
>TRBV20-1|14|-|TRBJ2-7|TRBD1
TGCAGTGCTAGAAGTTGGACAGGGGGCTACGAGCAGTACTTC
CSARSWTGGYEQYF
>TRBV20-1|13|-|TRBJ1-1|-
TGCAGTGCTAGAGATCTCGGGCAAACTGAAGCTTTCTTT
CSARDLGQTEAFF
>TRBV12-3/TRBV12-4|16|-|TRBJ2-1|-
TGTGCCAGCAGCAGGGCGAGGGGAAGCTCCTACAATGAGCAGTTCTTC
CASSRARGSSYNEQFF
>TRBV28|15|-|TRBJ2-5|-
TGTGCCAGCAGTTTTAGGCTGGACCCTAGAAAGACCCAGTACTTC
CASSFRLDPRKTQYF
>TRBV6-5|15|-|TRBJ2-5|-
TGTGCCTGCAGTGCGGGACAGACTAACCAAGAGACCCAGTACTTC
CACSAGQTNQETQYF
>TRBV6-6|14|few|TRBJ2-7|-
TGTGCCAGCAGGGTTTCGCGGAGCTCCGGGGAGCAGTACTTC
CASRVSRSSGEQYF
>TRBV25-1|15|-|TRBJ2-7|-
TGTGCCAGCAGTGCCGGACATCTCTTTGGGGACGAGCAGTACTTC
CASSAGHLFGDEQYF
>TRBV6-2/TRBV6-3|13|-|TRBJ2-3|-
TGTGCCAGCAGGGGGTTCTCACCAGATACGCAGTATTTT
CASRGFSPDTQYF
>TRBV30|16|-|TRBJ2-1|TRBD2
TGTGCCTGGAGTGTCTGTGATGGACTAGCCTACAATGAGCAGTTCTTC
CAWSVCDGLAYNEQFF
>TRBV7-2|14|-|TRBJ1-2|TRBD1
TGTGCCAGCAGCTTCGGACAGGAGATCTATGGCTACACCTTC
CASSFGQEIYGYTF
>TRBV28|17|few|TRBJ1-5|TRBD1
TGTGCCAGCAGTTTACGTACCGGGACAGGTAGCAATCAGCCCCAGCATTTT
CASSLRTGTGSNQPQHF
>TRBV19|17|-|TRBJ1-2|TRBD1
TGTGCCAGTAGTCCTCGCCCAACTTCGACAGGGAACTATGGCTACACCTTC
CASSPRPTSTGNYGYTF